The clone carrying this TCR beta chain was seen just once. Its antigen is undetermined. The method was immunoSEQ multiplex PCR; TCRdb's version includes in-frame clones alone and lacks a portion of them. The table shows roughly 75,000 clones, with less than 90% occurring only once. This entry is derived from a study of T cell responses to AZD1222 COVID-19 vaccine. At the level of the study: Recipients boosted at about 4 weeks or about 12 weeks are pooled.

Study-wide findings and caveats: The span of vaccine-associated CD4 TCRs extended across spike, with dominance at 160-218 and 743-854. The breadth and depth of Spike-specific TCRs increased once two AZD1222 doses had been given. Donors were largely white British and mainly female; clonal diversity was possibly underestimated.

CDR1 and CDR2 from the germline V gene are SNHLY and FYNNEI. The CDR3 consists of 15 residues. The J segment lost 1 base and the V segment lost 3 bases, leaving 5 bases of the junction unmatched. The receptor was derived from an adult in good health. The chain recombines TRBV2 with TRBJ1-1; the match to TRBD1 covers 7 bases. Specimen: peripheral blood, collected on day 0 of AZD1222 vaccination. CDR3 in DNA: TGTGCCAGCAGTGAGCAGGGGGTGGGGAACACTGAAGCTTTCTTT. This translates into CASSEQGVGNTEAFF.